The 30 T cell receptor beta chains in this list originate from one sample, sequenced in a study of cytomegalovirus exposure and HLA in healthy donors. Primers for the PCR totalled 60 Vbeta and 13 Jbeta. The protocol was immunoSEQ multiplex PCR, while the TCRdb copy is restricted to in-frame clones and leaves out a portion. The sample comprises about 140,000 clones, 88% of which are singletons, and around 0.54% rests with the top ten. Sequencing used PBMCs. These receptors were taken from a woman in her 40s in good health and CMV-seronegative.

Of note for this clone: The junction shows a germline mismatch at one end, possibly a read error. The rearrangement joins TRBV7-9 to TRBJ2-3; D is perhaps TRBD2 (6 bases). The CDR3 sequence is 18 residues long. CDR1 is SEHNR and CDR2 is FQNEAQ in the germline V gene (reference sequence). CDR3 in DNA: TGTTCCAGCAGCTCGCCCCCCAATCTGGACTATAACACAGATACGCAGTATTTT. It yields the protein CSSSSPPNLDYNTDTQYF.

The genes are TRBV6-5 and TRBJ2-7; TRBD2 might be the D (7 bases). Trimming cost V 7 bases and J 5 bases, with 15 bases left between them. Germline loops: CDR1 MNHEY, CDR2 SVGAGI. The CDR3 contains 13 residues. CDR3 DNA sequence: TGTGCCAGCACACCGGGGGGCAGGGACGAGCAGTACTTC. It is translated as CASTPGGRDEQYF.

The chain has TRBV5-1 and TRBJ2-1; 12 bases align to TRBD2. CDR3 length: 17 residues. Germline V gene sequence: CDR1 SGHRS, CDR2 YFSETQ. With V trimmed by 0 bases and J by 9 bases, 10 bases remained unmatched. The CDR3 here is CASSLGVLAGGQGEQFF. The CDR3, as DNA: TGCGCCAGCAGCTTGGGGGTACTAGCGGGAGGCCAGGGTGAGCAGTTCTTC.

In its sample, this clone was seen once. The genes are TRBV5-4 and TRBJ2-1; 8 positions match TRBD2. The CDR3 contains 15 residues. With V trimmed by 8 bases and J by 3 bases, 10 bases remained unmatched. Germline CDR1 and CDR2: SGHNT and YYREEE (reference sequence). Here the CDR3 DNA reads TGTGCCAGTAGAACGGCGGGAGGAAACTACAATGAGCAGTTCTTC. Its protein is CASRTAGGNYNEQFF.

The chain employs TRBV2 and TRBJ2-7, with D unresolved. Per germline, CDR1 SNHLY and CDR2 FYNNEI. The CDR3 totals 15 residues. V was cut by 6 bases and J by 3 bases, with 18 bases left in between. The DNA for the CDR3 is TGTGCCAGCAGCGGTACCTTCAGGTCTGGCTACGAGCAGTACTTC. The encoded protein is CASSGTFRSGYEQYF. The whole variable domain, filled in from reference TRBV2 and TRBJ2-7, reads EPEVTQTPSHQVTQMGQEVILRCVPISNHLYFYWYRQILGQKVEFLVSFYNNEISEKSEIFDDQFSVERPDGSNFTLKIRSTKLEDSAMYFCASSGTFRSGYEQYFGPGTRLTVT.

This clone appeared once. Compared with germline, one end of the junction differs, possibly owing to a read error. The chain uses TRBV2 and TRBJ2-7; tentatively, D is TRBD1 (6 bases). CDR1 is SNHLY, CDR2 FYNNEI, per germline. This CDR3 contains 15 residues. The CDR3 is CASSVVWTANYEQHF. The CDR3 nucleotides are TGTGCCAGCAGTGTAGTATGGACAGCCAACTACGAGCAGCACTTC.

In its sample, this clone was seen once. The gene calls are TRBV6-5 and TRBJ2-3; TRBD2 agrees at 8 bases. The CDR3 is 14 residues long. Germline V gene lookup returns CDR1 MNHEY and CDR2 SVGAGI. The junction had 3 bases not matched to a gene; V was cut back by 7 bases and J by 0 bases. In DNA, the CDR3 is TGTGCCAGCAAAGAGCGGGGGAGCACAGATACGCAGTATTTT. Translating gives CASKERGSTDTQYF.

V and J are TRBV7-6 and TRBJ1-1, with 9 bases fitting TRBD1. The germline V gene encodes CDR1 SGHVS and CDR2 FNYEAQ. This CDR3 has 16 amino acids. V was clipped by 5 bases and J by 1 base; unmatched bases: 8. The chain's CDR3 is CASSRRPGQGNTEAFF. As DNA, the CDR3 is TGTGCCAGCAGCCGAAGGCCGGGACAGGGGAACACTGAAGCTTTCTTT.

This chain connects TRBV10-1 to TRBJ2-7; TRBD1 is a possible D gene (5 bases). Trimming cost V 2 bases and J 2 bases, with 16 bases left between them. There are 16 residues in the CDR3. Germline CDR1 and CDR2: WNHNN and SYGVQD (reference sequence). DNA for the CDR3: TGCGCCAGCAGTGAGGGCCAGGGTGGTACCCCCTACGAGCAGTACTTC. This codes for CASSEGQGGTPYEQYF.

CDR3: CASRPPGTSGTYEQYF. The DNA of the CDR3 is TGCGCCAGCAGACCACCGGGGACTAGCGGGACCTACGAGCAGTACTTC. This rearrangement joins TRBV10-1 to TRBJ2-7, with 13 bases identical to TRBD2. Germline CDR1 and CDR2: WNHNN and SYGVQD (reference sequence). The junction had 7 bases not matched to a gene; V was cut back by 6 bases and J by 2 bases. The CDR3 contains 16 residues.

V and J are TRBV7-9 and TRBJ2-7; TRBD2 matches 8 bases. The germline V gene has CDR1 SEHNR and CDR2 FQNEAQ (reference sequence). The CDR3 runs 12 residues. In DNA, the CDR3 is TGTTCCATTACGGGAGGGCCCTACGAGCAGTACTTC. Encoded protein: CSITGGPYEQYF. The whole variable domain, filled in from reference TRBV7-9 and TRBJ2-7, reads DTGVSQNPRHKITKRGQNVTFRCDPISEHNRLYWYRQTLGQGPEFLTYFQNEAQLEKSRLLSDRFSAERPKGSFSTLEIQRTEQGDSAMYLCSITGGPYEQYFGPGTRLTVT.

The chain links TRBV6-5 to TRBJ1-2; D is possibly TRBD1 (6 bases). The CDR3 covers 14 residues. Looked up from germline, CDR1 is MNHEY and CDR2 is SVGAGI. V was clipped by 10 bases and J by 0 bases, with 15 bases between them. The DNA for the CDR3 is TGTGCCACTCTCGGGACACCTTCTAACTATGGCTACACCTTC. Translated: CATLGTPSNYGYTF.

This clone was found once. The rearrangement links TRBV11-2 to TRBJ1-3; no reliable D call. Germline V gives CDR1 SGHAT, CDR2 FQNNGV. The CDR3 extends over 14 amino acids. The V end was cut by 7 bases, the J end by 0 bases, with 10 bases between. The CDR3 DNA sequence: TGTGCCAGCAAAACAACACCCTCTGGAAACACCATATATTTT. This codes for CASKTTPSGNTIYF.

The chain recombines TRBV13 with TRBJ2-7; tentatively, D is TRBD2 (7 bases). Germline values: CDR1 PRHDT, CDR2 FYEKMQ (reference sequence). With 2 bases removed from V and 4 bases from J, the gap between germline ends came to 15 bases. The CDR3 spans 15 residues. Here the CDR3 DNA reads TGTGCCAGCAGCTTACATGCGGGGGCGAGTTACGAGCAGTACTTC. Protein sequence: CASSLHAGASYEQYF.

This rearrangement joins TRBV11-2 to TRBJ2-1; tentative D call: TRBD2 (6 bases). Germline CDR1 reads SGHAT; CDR2 reads FQNNGV. There are 12 residues in the CDR3. Trimming stripped 6 bases from V and 7 bases from J, with 10 bases between. The CDR3 protein is CASRRGGNEQFF. In DNA, the CDR3 is TGTGCCAGCAGGAGAGGAGGGAATGAGCAGTTCTTC. Drawing the rest from reference TRBV11-2 and TRBJ2-1, the complete variable domain is EAGVAQSPRYKIIEKRQSVAFWCNPISGHATLYWYQQILGQGPKLLIQFQNNGVVDDSQLPKDRFSAERLKGVDSTLKIQPAKLEDSAVYLCASRRGGNEQFFGPGTRLTVL.

The chain uses TRBV10-3 and TRBJ2-1, with 11 bases lining up with TRBD2. Germline CDR1 is ENHRY and CDR2 is SYGVKD. Unmatched junction bases numbered 23, after V lost 8 bases and J lost 5 bases. The length of the CDR3 is 20 residues. Here the CDR3 DNA reads TGTGCCATCGGGGAGGGGGGGTTTAGCGGGAGGGCGACGGTGAACAATGAGCAGTTCTTC. This codes for CAIGEGGFSGRATVNNEQFF.

As concerns this clone: Other DNA sequences within the sample encode an identical CDR3. The chain's CDR3 is CASSLGQGETQYF. The CDR3 coding sequence is TGCGCCAGCAGCTTGGGACAGGGGGAGACCCAGTACTTC. This chain joins TRBV5-1 and TRBJ2-5; 8 positions match TRBD1. Germline trimming cut 0 bases from V and 5 bases from J; bases unmatched to any gene: 0. Germline V lookup: CDR1 SGHRS, CDR2 YFSETQ. This CDR3 is built from 13 residues.

The gene calls are TRBV19 and TRBJ1-4; D ambiguous. Germline loops: CDR1 LNHDA, CDR2 SQIVND (reference sequence). This CDR3 region has 15 residues. The ends were cut back, 6 bases at V and 3 bases at J, with 14 bases in the middle. The chain's CDR3 is CASSHPGAANEKLFF. The CDR3 bases are TGTGCCAGTAGCCATCCGGGTGCAGCTAATGAAAAACTGTTTTTT.

This clone was seen only once. The chain is built from TRBV5-1 and TRBJ1-2; no clear D gene. The CDR3 has 13 residues. Germline V gives CDR1 SGHRS, CDR2 YFSETQ. Trimming pared 2 bases from V and 3 bases from J, leaving 8 bases between. The DNA for the CDR3 is TGCGCCAGCAGCTTAATCGGAGACTATGGCTACACCTTC. It translates to CASSLIGDYGYTF.

The rearrangement links TRBV5-1 to TRBJ2-2; 12 positions agree with TRBD1. This CDR3 region has 17 residues. Germline V gene data show CDR1 as SGHRS and CDR2 as YFSETQ. V shed 4 bases, J shed 6 bases, and the junction held 10 bases outside the gene matches. This CDR3 is CASSTGTGGNSAGELFF. In DNA, the CDR3 is TGCGCCAGCAGCACCGGGACAGGGGGCAATTCTGCCGGGGAGCTGTTTTTT.

The chain couples TRBV7-9 to TRBJ2-7, with a possible D match to TRBD2 (6 bases). Per germline, CDR1 SEHNR and CDR2 FQNEAQ (reference sequence). CDR3 size: 14 residues. Trimming shortened V by 1 base and J by 2 bases, and 9 bases separated the two germline ends. The CDR3 is CASSLGGTAYEQYF. As DNA, the CDR3 is TGTGCCAGCAGCTTAGGCGGGACCGCCTACGAGCAGTACTTC.

The chain links TRBV28 to TRBJ1-1; D is perhaps TRBD1 (6 bases). The CDR3 consists of 13 residues. Germline values: CDR1 MDHEN, CDR2 SYDVKM. The germline V and J ends were trimmed by 3 bases and 6 bases, with 11 bases remaining between them. In DNA form, the CDR3 reads TGTGCCAGCAGTTTCCGAGGGGGAGCTGAAGCTTTCTTT. This gives the protein CASSFRGGAEAFF.

This chain links TRBV6-5 with TRBJ2-7, with D maybe TRBD1 (7 bases). This CDR3 is 15 amino acids long. Trimming removed 2 bases from V and 2 bases from J, with 13 bases in between. Germline V gene data show CDR1 as MNHEY and CDR2 as SVGAGI. The CDR3 coding sequence is TGTGCCAGCAGTTACGCCAGGGGGGTCCCCTACGAGCAGTACTTC. Its protein is CASSYARGVPYEQYF.

This clone appeared a few times. The chain carries TRBV5-1 and TRBJ2-6; D unclear. This CDR3 contains 14 residues. The germline V gene encodes CDR1 SGHRS and CDR2 YFSETQ. Trimming pared 0 bases from V and 2 bases from J, leaving 3 bases between. The CDR3 nucleotides are TGCGCCAGCAGCTTGGGGCCTGGGGCCAACGTCCTGACTTTC. Amino acid sequence: CASSLGPGANVLTF.

The CDR3 nucleotides are TGTGCCAGCAGAGCGGGGTACCAAGAGACCCAGTACTTC. It is translated as CASRAGYQETQYF. J is TRBJ2-5 and V is TRBV6-5; 7 bases fit TRBD2. Looked up from germline, CDR1 is MNHEY and CDR2 is SVGAGI. The J segment lost 0 bases and the V segment lost 6 bases, leaving 1 base of the junction unmatched. The CDR3 loop spans 13 amino acids.

On this clone itself: Germline and junction disagree at one end, which may indicate a read error. V and J are TRBV7-7 and TRBJ2-1, with 15 nucleotides matching TRBD2. The V gene's germline CDR1 is SSHAT and CDR2 FNYEAQ (reference sequence). The CDR3 loop spans 16 amino acids. The CDR3 coding sequence is TGTGCTAGCAGCCCGGGACTAGCGGGAGGCCACAATGAGCAGTTCTTC. Translation: CASSPGLAGGHNEQFF.

The J gene is TRBJ1-1, the V gene TRBV2, with D possibly matching TRBD1 (5 bases). Trimming shortened V by 6 bases and J by 4 bases, and 9 bases separated the two germline ends. The CDR3 spans 12 residues. The V gene's germline CDR1 is SNHLY and CDR2 FYNNEI. CDR3 nucleotide sequence: TGTGCCAGCAGGACGGGGGGCACTGAAGCTTTCTTT. Its translation is CASRTGGTEAFF.

This chain uses TRBV19 with TRBJ1-5, with 9 bases that match TRBD1. With 6 bases clipped from V and 1 base from J, the junction kept 1 base outside the gene matches. Germline V gives CDR1 LNHDA, CDR2 SQIVND (reference sequence). The CDR3 has 14 residues. The CDR3 loop reads CASSGTGSNQPQHF. The DNA for the CDR3 is TGTGCCAGTAGCGGGACAGGGAGCAATCAGCCCCAGCATTTT.

This clone was detected a few times. V gene TRBV20-1 combines with J gene TRBJ1-1; D not resolved. Between the trimmed V and J ends, which lost 7 bases and 0 bases, there was a span of 6 bases. This CDR3 is 11 amino acids long. Germline values: CDR1 DFQATT, CDR2 SNEGSKA (reference sequence). The chain's CDR3 is CSVEMNTEAFF. Here the CDR3 DNA reads TGCAGTGTAGAGATGAACACTGAAGCTTTCTTT.

The chain carries TRBV5-6 and TRBJ1-3, with 8 bases lining up with TRBD1. Germline lookup yields CDR1 SGHDT and CDR2 YYEEEE. This CDR3 comprises 16 residues. The V segment lost 3 bases and the J segment 2 bases; nucleotides outside the gene matches: 7. The CDR3, as DNA: TGTGCCAGCAGCTCTATCATGACAGGGGCTGGAAACACCATATATTTT. As protein: CASSSIMTGAGNTIYF. Full variable domain (outside the CDR3, taken from reference TRBV5-6 and TRBJ1-3): DAGVTQSPTHLIKTRGQQVTLRCSPKSGHDTVSWYQQALGQGPQFIFQYYEEEERQRGNFPDRFSGHQFPNYSSELNVNALLLGDSALYLCASSSIMTGAGNTIYFGEGSWLTVV.